The 2 T cell receptor beta chains below all came from one sample that was sequenced in a study of T cells in Graves' hyperthyroidism and ophthalmopathy. The TCR beta CDR3 regions underwent amplification using RNA transcripts as the source. The study used the HTBI primer set for a first-round RT-PCR of the TCR CDR3. MiXCR, applied by TCRdb to the multiplex PCR reads, yields one record per CDR3 protein. The top ten hold approximately 8.4% of the sample, which has fewer than 750,000 distinct CDR3 sequences, under 60% seen once. Input material: peripheral blood or thyroid tissue (not recorded which). These receptors all come from a woman between 18 and 30 years old with Graves' hyperthyroidism.

This chain connects TRBV6-5 to TRBJ1-4, with 8 positions matching TRBD1. J gave up 3 bases and V 11 bases, and 8 bases lay outside the gene matches. The CDR3 is made up of 14 amino acids. CDR1 is MNHEY and CDR2 is SVGAGI in the germline V gene. This CDR3 reads CAGTQTGANEKLFF. The DNA for the CDR3 is TGTGCCGGCACCCAGACAGGGGCTAATGAAAAACTGTTTTTT.

Comment on this clonotype: This may stem from a read error, because a much larger clone lies one nucleotide away. The V gene is TRBV14, the J gene TRBJ2-7; D is unclear. The CDR3 spans 13 residues. Germline assignment: CDR1 SGHDN and CDR2 FVKESK. Trimming removed 4 bases at V and 8 bases at J, with 15 bases between. The CDR3 DNA reads as TGTGCCAGCAGCCTACAAGGGCAGCCTCAGCAGTACTTC. It yields the protein CASSLQGQPQQYF.